This TCR beta chain was captured by sequencing in a study of technical replicates of blood from several donors. Using immunoSEQ multiplex PCR, the repertoire was profiled, and TCRdb retains in-frame clones only, with some absent. The table lists approximately 78,000 clones, 95% to 96% of them singletons, with approximately 0.24% in the top ten. The table lists this clone with a count of one. V trimming: 5 bases; J trimming: 0 bases; junction bases outside the gene matches: 7. This CDR3 has 16 residues. Germline-derived CDR1 and CDR2 are MGHRA and YSYEKL. V gene TRBV4-1 combines with J gene TRBJ2-1; 7 bases line up with TRBD2. The receptor comes from a human donor in good health. The sequenced sample was T cells isolated from PBMCs. Written as DNA, the CDR3 is TGCGCCAGCAGCAGCGGGATCCCGAGCTCCTACAATGAGCAGTTCTTC. Protein product: CASSSGIPSSYNEQFF.